The rows below give T cell receptor beta chains drawn from one sample of a study of T cell responses to AZD1222 COVID-19 vaccine. Repertoires were generated with immunoSEQ multiplex PCR, while TCRdb's copy carries only in-frame clones and drops some. The data contain under 200,000 clones, 93% of them singletons. The specimen comprised peripheral blood, sampled on day 0 of AZD1222 vaccination. These receptors originate from an adult in good health. Each CDR3 is given with its conserved first and last residue. A D gene is named only where the DNA matches it firmly. Clone size is stated in some rows and not others, as once, few, many or a class when expanded.

>NA|TRBV10-2|TRBJ1-1|NA
TGCGCCAGCAGCCCGACAGTGAACACTGAAGCTTTCTTT
CASSPTVNTEAFF
>NA|TRBV6-6|TRBJ2-3|NA
TGTGCCAGCAGTCGATCATCCCACGCAGATACGCAGTATTTT
CASSRSSHADTQYF
>NA|TRBV6-5|TRBJ1-2|NA
TGTGCCAGCAGTTACTCTGGGACCGCCTGGGGTGGCTACACCTTC
CASSYSGTAWGGYTF
>NA|TRBV6-6|TRBJ2-1|NA
TGTGCCAGCAGTTTCCCAGGAGAGTCTGACGAGCAGTTCTTC
CASSFPGESDEQFF
>NA|TRBV5-4|TRBJ1-2|NA
TGTGCCGCCAAACCTGGGAGGGGAAAGGAGGCTAACTATGGCTACACCTTC
CAAKPGRGKEANYGYTF
>NA|TRBV7-9|TRBJ1-1|once
TGTGCCAGCAGCACCCGGTGGGGGGCCTCTGAAGCTTTCTTT
CASSTRWGASEAFF
>TRBD1|TRBV14|TRBJ1-2|NA
TGTGCCAGCAGCCACCGGACAGGGCGACTAGCGGGCTATGGCTACACCTTC
CASSHRTGRLAGYGYTF
>NA|TRBV19|TRBJ2-7|NA
TGTGCCAGTAGTCCGCATATAAGCTCCTACGAGCAGTACTTC
CASSPHISSYEQYF
>NA|TRBV7-9|TRBJ2-1|once
TGTGCCAGGGAGGTCTTGGCAGACAATGAGCAGTTCTTC
CAREVLADNEQFF
>TRBD1|TRBV12-5|TRBJ2-7|NA
TGTGCTAGTGGTTTGGTGCGGACAGGGGGCTACGAGCAGTACTTC
CASGLVRTGGYEQYF
>NA|TRBV11-2|TRBJ2-1|NA
TGTGCCAGCAGCTTAGAGTCAAGCTACAATGAGCAGTTCTTC
CASSLESSYNEQFF
>TRBD2|TRBV10-3|TRBJ2-7|NA
TGTGCCATCAGTGAGTCGACCTCGGGACTAGCGGGGGGTACTACCTACGAGCAGTACTTC
CAISESTSGLAGGTTYEQYF
>NA|TRBV27|TRBJ1-1|NA
TGTGCCAGTAGAACAGGGCAGGGGCCAACTGAAGCTTTCTTT
CASRTGQGPTEAFF
>TRBD1|TRBV4-2|TRBJ1-1|NA
TGTGCCAGCAGCCACTCGGGACAGGGGCGGTCGGGGACTGAAGCTTTCTTT
CASSHSGQGRSGTEAFF
>TRBD1|TRBV10-3|TRBJ1-2|NA
TGTGCCATCAGGCCCGGGACAGGGACGGTCTATGGCTACACCTTC
CAIRPGTGTVYGYTF
>NA|TRBV5-6|TRBJ1-6|NA
TGTGCCAGCAGCTCCTCTATCCTTCGTGGGGCTAATTCACCCCTCCACTTT
CASSSSILRGANSPLHF
>NA|TRBV4-2|TRBJ1-3|NA
TGTGCCAGCAGCCAATCAGGCTCTGGAAACACCATATATTTT
CASSQSGSGNTIYF
>TRBD1|TRBV10-2|TRBJ1-2|NA
TGCGCCAGCAGTGAGTCGACAGGGGGAGGCTACACCTTC
CASSESTGGGYTF
>NA|TRBV6-5|TRBJ1-5|NA
TGTGCCAGCAGACGGGACGGCCAAAATCAGCCCCAGCATTTT
CASRRDGQNQPQHF
>TRBD2|TRBV4-1|TRBJ2-1|NA
TGCGCCAGCAGCCAAGTTACTAGCGGCTACAATGAGCAGTTCTTC
CASSQVTSGYNEQFF
>NA|TRBV19|TRBJ1-4|NA
TGTGCCAGTAGTATCGGAACAGGGATGGCTAATGAAAAACTGTTTTTT
CASSIGTGMANEKLFF
>TRBD1|TRBV3-1/TRBV3-2|TRBJ2-5|NA
TGTGCCAGCAGCCAAGATGACAGGGGAAAGACCCAGTACTTC
CASSQDDRGKTQYF
>NA|TRBV25-1|TRBJ2-1|NA
TGTGCCAGCAGTGCCCCTGGGACCAGGGCCCATGAGCAGTTCTTC
CASSAPGTRAHEQFF
>NA|TRBV5-1|TRBJ2-6|NA
TGCGCCAGCAGCTTTGCCGGGACAAATCCGCCGCCTGGGGCCAACGTCCTGACTTTC
CASSFAGTNPPPGANVLTF
>NA|TRBV11-2|TRBJ1-4|once
TGTGCCAGCAGCATCTCGGGGCCATCGGAAAATGAAAAACTGTTTTTT
CASSISGPSENEKLFF
>NA|TRBV5-1|TRBJ2-7|NA
TGCGCCAGCAGCTTGGTTCAGGGGCCGAGCTCCTACGAGCAGTACTTC
CASSLVQGPSSYEQYF
>NA|TRBV11-2|TRBJ2-2|NA
TGTGCCAGCAACTACCCCGACAGGCACCCGAACACCGGGGAGCTGTTTTTT
CASNYPDRHPNTGELFF
>NA|TRBV27|TRBJ2-7|NA
TGTGCCAGCAGCCCTTCCTATTTCCAGGGGAAACCCTCCTACGAGCAGTACTTC
CASSPSYFQGKPSYEQYF
>NA|TRBV25-1|TRBJ2-1|once
TGTGCCAGCAGTGCCACCACCGGGACCCTTAATGAGCAGTTCTTC
CASSATTGTLNEQFF
>TRBD1|TRBV29-1|TRBJ2-7|NA
TGCACCGTTGAGGGACAGGGAAACGAGCAGTACTTC
CTVEGQGNEQYF
>NA|TRBV19|TRBJ1-2|NA
TGTGCCAGTAATACCCAGACGGGCTCAGTCCCCCATGGCTACACCTTC
CASNTQTGSVPHGYTF
>TRBD1|TRBV5-5|TRBJ2-7|NA
TGTGCCAGCAGCTCTCAACCGGGACAGGGCTCCTACGAGCAGTACTTC
CASSSQPGQGSYEQYF
>TRBD2|TRBV24-1|TRBJ2-1|NA
TGTGCCACCAGTGATTTGATAGGCGGGAGGGATGATGAGCAGTTCTTC
CATSDLIGGRDDEQFF
>NA|TRBV19|TRBJ1-1|NA
TGTGCCAGTAGTATTCGCCAGGGCACTCCCACTGAAGCTTTCTTT
CASSIRQGTPTEAFF
>TRBD2|TRBV11-2|TRBJ2-7|NA
TGTGCCAGCAGCTTCCCGGGTAGCGGGAGGTCACCCTACGAGCAGTACTTC
CASSFPGSGRSPYEQYF
>NA|TRBV12-3/TRBV12-4|TRBJ2-3|NA
TGTGCCAGCAGTTCGACCACAGGGACGCAGTATTTT
CASSSTTGTQYF
>NA|TRBV6-5|TRBJ2-1|NA
TGTGCCAGCAGTTACTCCACGTATGCTGAGCAGTTCTTC
CASSYSTYAEQFF
>TRBD1|TRBV7-6|TRBJ2-1|NA
TGTGCCAGCAGCTCACAGGGGAACTCCTACAATGAGCAGTTCTTC
CASSSQGNSYNEQFF